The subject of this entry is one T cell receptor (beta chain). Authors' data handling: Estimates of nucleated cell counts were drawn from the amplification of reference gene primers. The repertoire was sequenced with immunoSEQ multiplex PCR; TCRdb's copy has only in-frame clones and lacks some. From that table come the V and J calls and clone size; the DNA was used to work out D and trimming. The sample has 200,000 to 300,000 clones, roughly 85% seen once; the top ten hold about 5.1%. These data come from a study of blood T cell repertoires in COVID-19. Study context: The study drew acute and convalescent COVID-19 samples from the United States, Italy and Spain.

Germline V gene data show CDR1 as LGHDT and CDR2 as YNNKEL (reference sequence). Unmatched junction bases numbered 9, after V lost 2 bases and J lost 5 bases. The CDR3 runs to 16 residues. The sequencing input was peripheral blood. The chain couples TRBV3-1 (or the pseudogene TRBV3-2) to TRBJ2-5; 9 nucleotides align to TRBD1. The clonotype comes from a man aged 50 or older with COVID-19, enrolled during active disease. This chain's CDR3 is CASSQRNRGRGETQYF. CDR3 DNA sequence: TGTGCCAGCAGCCAACGTAACAGGGGGCGGGGGGAGACCCAGTACTTC.